This T cell receptor (beta chain) comes out of a study of blood T cell repertoires in COVID-19. Clones were read by immunoSEQ multiplex PCR, and TCRdb kept only the in-frame ones, dropping some. This sample has roughly 58,000 clones, with around two thirds found just once. This clone was found many times. CDR1 is KGHDR, CDR2 SFDVKD, per germline. Trimming took 3 bases from V and 6 from J; bases not matched to a gene: 7. The CDR3 is 15 amino acids. The V gene is TRBV24-1, the J gene TRBJ2-1; 7 bases map to TRBD1. The sequence was obtained from a woman aged 60-70 years who had been exposed to COVID-19. Specimen: PBMCs or T cells enriched from blood (not recorded which). The CDR3 loop reads CATSDRPTGVNEQFF. As DNA, the CDR3 is TGTGCCACCAGTGATCGGCCTACAGGGGTCAATGAGCAGTTCTTC.